This T cell receptor (beta chain) was documented in a study of T cell clonotyping in hematopoietic cell transplantation. Study as a whole: Pretransplant recipient samples were taken after cytoreduction. Study findings and constraints: CD4 and CD8 repertoire contributions could not be separated without sorting. At the given depth, recipient repertoires were over 95% de novo clonotypes.

CDR3 length: 12 amino acids. The germline V gene encodes CDR1 SGHNT and CDR2 YENEEA. Unmatched junction bases numbered 2, after V lost 2 bases and J lost 10 bases. As to this clone: Its specificity is unknown.

TCRdb's copy holds only in-frame clones and misses some; the assay was immunoSEQ multiplex PCR. Here the sample spans tens of thousands of clones, roughly 80% being singletons. This sample's time point: recipient sample about 28 days before transplant, after cytoreduction. The source was peripheral blood mononuclear cells, collected before stem cell transplant. The chain recombines TRBV11-3 with TRBJ2-5, with 9 bases identical to TRBD1. The sequence came from a man in his sixties with myelodysplastic syndrome. Some clones in this sample may be carry-over from other donors' samples. DNA for the CDR3: TGTGCCAGCAGCTTAACAGGGGGCAACCAGTACTTC. It is translated as CASSLTGGNQYF.